This T cell receptor beta chain was captured in a study of blood T cell repertoires in COVID-19. The germline V and J ends were trimmed by 2 bases and 5 bases, with 11 bases remaining between them. This CDR3 has 14 residues. TCRdb's table, derived via immunoSEQ multiplex PCR, lists solely in-frame clones and lacks some. Of more than 250,000 clones detected, 88% appear once; the ten largest clones hold around 1.2%. Participants were aged roughly 18 to 100 years from around 26 US areas. The chain couples TRBV5-3 to TRBJ1-5; maybe TRBD1 (6 bases). TRBV5-3 is placed among ORFs of uncertain function. This receptor was identified in a woman aged 35 to 49 with acute COVID-19. Sequencing input: PBMCs or T cells enriched from blood (not recorded which). CDR3 in amino acids: CARSLADSDQPQHF. The CDR3 nucleotides are TGTGCCAGAAGCTTAGCGGACAGTGATCAGCCCCAGCATTTT.